What follows describes a single T cell receptor beta chain. Its antigen is still unknown. The data originate from a study of Graves' ophthalmopathy and Graves' hyperthyroidism. Findings and caveats of the study: Sensitivity reached over 85% and specificity 81.08% for a 13-signature model separating ophthalmopathy from stable hyperthyroidism. Most thyroid clonotypes expanded beyond 0.001 frequency were also found in blood. Ophthalmopathy progression cases were predicted by the model with 60% to 71% sensitivity and 72.22% specificity.

Exclusion covered patients with other autoimmune diseases or uncontrolled infections (as well as pregnancy or lactation). Amplification of TCR beta CDR3 regions used RNA transcripts. First-round RT-PCR employed HTBI primers, with a second-round multiplex PCR after it. TCRdb redid the calling of the multiplex PCR reads with MiXCR, one entry per CDR3 protein. This table holds 1 million to 1.3 million distinct CDR3 sequences, about two fifths found once. Trimming cost V 1 base and J 5 bases; bases outside gene matches: 9. Germline V gene sequence: CDR1 SGHRS, CDR2 YFSETQ. The CDR3 consists of 18 residues.

Sequenced sample: peripheral blood or thyroid tissue (not recorded which). This chain uses TRBV5-1 with TRBJ2-5, with TRBD2 matching over 15 bases. The source is an adult man with Graves' hyperthyroidism. The CDR3 loop reads CASSLSRTSGRAVETQYF. The CDR3 bases are TGCGCCAGCAGCTTGAGTAGGACTAGCGGGAGGGCCGTGGAGACCCAGTACTTC.